Listed here are 24 T cell receptor beta chains from one sample, sequenced in a study of blood T cell repertoires in COVID-19. This table comes from immunoSEQ multiplex PCR, and its TCRdb copy is limited to in-frame clones, with some not included. The table has 80,000 to 100,000 clones, 74% seen once. The sample comprised peripheral blood. All receptors come from a man between 65 and 79 years old with COVID-19, enrolled during active disease.

The CDR3 DNA reads as TGCAGTGCTAGAGGCCCAGGCGGCTACACCTTC. As protein: CSARGPGGYTF. The V and J genes are TRBV20-1 and TRBJ1-2; D call uncertain. V lost 1 base and J lost 8, with 8 bases in between. In germline, CDR1 is DFQATT, CDR2 SNEGSKA (reference sequence). The CDR3 covers 11 residues.

This clone was detected a few times. The chain employs TRBV7-3 and TRBJ1-2; 9 bases align to TRBD1. The CDR3 is made up of 13 amino acids. Trimming cost V 5 bases and J 8 bases; bases outside gene matches: 6. CDR1 and CDR2 from the germline V gene are SGHTA and FQGTGA. CDR3 region: CASSPRQGGGYTF. The CDR3 bases are TGTGCCAGCAGCCCAAGACAGGGGGGCGGCTACACCTTC.

Worth noting for this clone: One end of the junction is discordant with germline, which a read error may explain. Other nucleotide sequences in the sample specify the same CDR3. The DNA of the CDR3 is TGTGCCAGCAGCGTAGAATCGGGAGCTTCAGATACACAGTATTTT. Translated, it gives CASSVESGASDTQYF. The chain uses TRBV9 and TRBJ2-3, with D perhaps TRBD2 (6 bases). This CDR3 is 15 amino acids long. From germline, CDR1 is SGDLS and CDR2 YYNGEE.

This chain connects TRBV11-1 to TRBJ2-3; D call uncertain. The CDR3 sequence is 12 residues long. CDR1 and CDR2 from the germline V gene are SGHAT and FQDESV (reference sequence). Trimming pared 6 bases from V and 5 bases from J, leaving 9 bases between. The CDR3: CASSSFVDTQYF. The CDR3 coding sequence is TGTGCCAGCAGTAGTTTCGTAGATACGCAGTATTTT.

The chain uses TRBV6-1 and TRBJ2-1, with 7 bases fitting TRBD2. There are 15 residues in the CDR3. Trimming took 1 base from V and 2 from J; bases not matched to a gene: 2. Germline CDR1 MNHNS, CDR2 SASEGT. CDR3 bases: TGTGCCAGCAGTGAAGGGCTAGCGGCCTACAATGAGCAGTTCTTC. This encodes CASSEGLAAYNEQFF.

The rearrangement links TRBV9 to TRBJ1-4; tentative D call: TRBD1 (6 bases). In germline, CDR1 is SGDLS, CDR2 YYNGEE. This CDR3 comprises 12 residues. V shed 7 bases and J shed 7 bases, with 11 bases lying between them. CDR3 sequence: CASGRGSEKLFF. The CDR3 DNA follows: TGTGCCAGCGGAAGGGGGAGTGAAAAACTGTTTTTT.

The chain has TRBV7-2 and TRBJ1-2; a possible D gene is TRBD1 (6 bases). This CDR3 spans 14 amino acids. Germline CDR1 reads SGHTA; CDR2 reads FQGNSA. V gave up 6 bases and J gave up 2 bases, with 13 bases separating them. The CDR3 loop is CASSATGFNYGYTF. CDR3 DNA: TGTGCCAGCAGTGCTACAGGGTTCAACTATGGCTACACCTTC.

V and J are TRBV7-2 and TRBJ2-7; a possible D gene is TRBD1 (6 bases). V was pared by 5 bases and J by 0 bases, with 11 bases between. CDR1 and CDR2 (germline): SGHTA, FQGNSA. The CDR3 extends over 14 amino acids. The DNA of the CDR3 is TGTGCCAGCAGCGGCAACAGGGTCTCCTACGAGCAGTACTTC. Encoded protein: CASSGNRVSYEQYF.

The chain is built from TRBV9 and TRBJ2-3; 11 bases align to TRBD2. The CDR3 length is 15 residues. Germline values: CDR1 SGDLS, CDR2 YYNGEE. J gave up 2 bases and V 3 bases, and 2 bases lay outside the gene matches. The CDR3: CASSASGGNTDTQYF. CDR3 bases: TGTGCCAGCAGCGCTAGCGGGGGGAACACAGATACGCAGTATTTT.

V is TRBV29-1 and J is TRBJ2-1, with 10 bases that match TRBD2. The trim removed 5 bases at V and 8 bases at J, leaving 9 bases unmatched. The V gene's germline CDR1 is SQVTM and CDR2 ANQGSEA. The CDR3 consists of 14 residues. CDR3 coding DNA: TGCAGCGTTATACCGGGACTAGCGCCAGATGAGCAGTTCTTC. Protein product: CSVIPGLAPDEQFF.

The CDR3 nucleotides read TGTGCCAGCAGCCAAGGGGCGGGGGACACTGAAGCTTTCTTT. Its protein product is CASSQGAGDTEAFF. The V call is TRBV3-1 (or the pseudogene TRBV3-2), the J call TRBJ1-1; possibly TRBD1 for D (5 bases). The CDR3 is made up of 14 amino acids. Germline V gene data show CDR1 as LGHDT and CDR2 as YNNKEL (reference sequence). The V end was cut by 1 base, the J end by 3 bases, with 9 bases between.

The rearrangement joins TRBV4-2 to TRBJ2-5; TRBD2 is a possible D gene (6 bases). CDR1 and CDR2 from the germline V gene are LGHNA and YNFKEQ. The CDR3 length is 14 residues. V was clipped by 1 base and J by 7 bases, with 13 bases between them. CDR3 DNA: TGTGCCAGCAGCCAAGGGTTTGAGGGAGGGACCCAGTACTTC. The encoded protein is CASSQGFEGGTQYF.

This chain joins TRBV4-2 and TRBJ2-5; tentatively, D is TRBD2 (5 bases). CDR3 length: 14 residues. Trimming stripped 4 bases from V and 2 bases from J, with 11 bases between. Germline lookup yields CDR1 LGHNA and CDR2 YNFKEQ. For the CDR3, the DNA is TGTGCCAGCAGCCCAGCAGGCGGGCAAGAGACCCAGTACTTC. Protein: CASSPAGGQETQYF.

The chain joins TRBV5-4 to TRBJ1-2; D ambiguous. CDR1 and CDR2 (germline): SGHNT, YYREEE (reference sequence). The V end lost 0 bases, the J end lost 4 bases, and 13 bases lay between the germline ends. This CDR3 has 15 residues. The CDR3 DNA follows: TGTGCCAGCAGCTTGGTGTCGCCAGTCAGCTATGGCTACACCTTC. Translated: CASSLVSPVSYGYTF.

This rearrangement joins TRBV3-1 (or the pseudogene TRBV3-2) to TRBJ1-1, with unresolved D. Germline values: CDR1 LGHDT, CDR2 YNNKEL (reference sequence). Trimming took off 1 base at V and 5 bases at J, with 11 bases between the two ends. The CDR3 loop spans 14 amino acids. In DNA form, the CDR3 reads TGTGCCAGCAGCCAAGCCACAGTAAGGACTGAAGCTTTCTTT. It specifies CASSQATVRTEAFF.

The rearrangement uses TRBV3-1 (or the pseudogene TRBV3-2) and TRBJ2-7, with D unclear. Trimming shortened V by 3 bases and J by 2 bases, and 17 bases separated the two germline ends. The CDR3 has 16 residues. Germline CDR1 is LGHDT and CDR2 is YNNKEL (reference sequence). CDR3 bases: TGTGCCAGCAGCCAGGCCGTTGCGGCCTTCACCTACGAGCAGTACTTC. This sequence encodes CASSQAVAAFTYEQYF.

The V call is TRBV28, the J call TRBJ1-3; the D is unclear. The CDR3 totals 12 residues. Germline V gene sequence: CDR1 MDHEN, CDR2 SYDVKM. V was shortened by 7 bases and J by 0 bases, with 4 bases between the two germline ends. In nucleotides, the CDR3 is TGTGCCAGCACCAGCTCTGGAAACACCATATATTTT. Translating gives CASTSSGNTIYF. Full variable domain (outside the CDR3, taken from reference TRBV28 and TRBJ1-3): DVKVTQSSRYLVKRTGEKVFLECVQDMDHENMFWYRQDPGLGLRLIYFSYDVKMKEKGDIPEGYSVSREKKERFSLILESASTNQTSMYLCASTSSGNTIYFGEGSWLTVV.

V usage is TRBV5-1 and J usage is TRBJ1-1; D is uncertain. The germline gives CDR1 SGHRS, CDR2 YFSETQ. The CDR3 length is 13 residues. V gave up 5 bases and J gave up 6 bases, with 14 bases separating them. Here the CDR3 reads CASSRQNHPEAFF. The CDR3 bases are TGCGCCAGCAGTCGCCAGAATCACCCTGAAGCTTTCTTT.

This rearrangement joins TRBV11-2 to TRBJ2-5, with TRBD2 as a possible D gene (6 bases). This CDR3 region has 13 residues. The V gene lost 5 bases and the J gene lost 5 bases, with 12 bases spanning the gap. From germline, CDR1 is SGHAT and CDR2 FQNNGV. This CDR3 is CASSPGGGETQYF. CDR3 nucleotides: TGTGCCAGCAGCCCGGGTGGGGGGGAGACCCAGTACTTC.

This clone was seen only a few times. The chain links TRBV27 to TRBJ2-7, with 11 nucleotides matching TRBD2. V shed 5 bases and J 3 bases; nucleotides not matched to a gene: 3. The CDR3 runs 14 residues. Germline CDR1 and CDR2: MNHEY and SMNVEV (reference sequence). The CDR3 DNA follows: TGTGCCAGCAGTCCTGGGACTAGCGGCTACGAGCAGTACTTC. Its protein is CASSPGTSGYEQYF.

This rearrangement joins TRBV19 to TRBJ2-7; 7 nucleotides agree with TRBD1. Losses at the gene ends were 8 bases for V and 0 bases for J; bases not matched to a gene: 13. Germline values: CDR1 LNHDA, CDR2 SQIVND (reference sequence). The length of the CDR3 is 16 residues. The CDR3 sequence is CASSPLWTGDSYEQYF. In DNA, the CDR3 is TGTGCCAGTTCTCCCCTTTGGACAGGCGACTCCTACGAGCAGTACTTC.

The chain joins TRBV3-1 (or the pseudogene TRBV3-2) to TRBJ2-3, with D possibly TRBD1 on 6 matching bases. V dropped 0 bases and J dropped 4 bases, with 17 bases sitting between them. This CDR3 is 17 amino acids long. Germline CDR1 is LGHDT and CDR2 is YNNKEL (reference sequence). CDR3 amino acids: CASSQEGRVGGPDTQYF. DNA of the CDR3: TGTGCCAGCAGCCAAGAAGGGAGAGTAGGGGGTCCAGATACGCAGTATTTT.

The chain couples TRBV4-1 to TRBJ2-5; D not certain. Germline assignment: CDR1 MGHRA and CDR2 YSYEKL. There are 14 residues in the CDR3. The V end was cut by 6 bases, the J end by 9 bases, with 20 bases between. The DNA of the CDR3 is TGCGCCAGCAGTCTAGACGGTGCGGTGAGAGCCCAGTACTTC. This translates into CASSLDGAVRAQYF.

The J gene is TRBJ2-7, the V gene TRBV28, with a possible D match to TRBD2 (5 bases). The germline CDR1 and CDR2 sequences are MDHEN and SYDVKM. The ends were cut back, 5 bases at V and 1 base at J, with 12 bases in the middle. The CDR3 loop spans 14 amino acids. The CDR3 loop reads CASSVPPGSYEQYF. CDR3 bases: TGTGCCAGCAGTGTTCCTCCGGGGTCCTACGAGCAGTACTTC.